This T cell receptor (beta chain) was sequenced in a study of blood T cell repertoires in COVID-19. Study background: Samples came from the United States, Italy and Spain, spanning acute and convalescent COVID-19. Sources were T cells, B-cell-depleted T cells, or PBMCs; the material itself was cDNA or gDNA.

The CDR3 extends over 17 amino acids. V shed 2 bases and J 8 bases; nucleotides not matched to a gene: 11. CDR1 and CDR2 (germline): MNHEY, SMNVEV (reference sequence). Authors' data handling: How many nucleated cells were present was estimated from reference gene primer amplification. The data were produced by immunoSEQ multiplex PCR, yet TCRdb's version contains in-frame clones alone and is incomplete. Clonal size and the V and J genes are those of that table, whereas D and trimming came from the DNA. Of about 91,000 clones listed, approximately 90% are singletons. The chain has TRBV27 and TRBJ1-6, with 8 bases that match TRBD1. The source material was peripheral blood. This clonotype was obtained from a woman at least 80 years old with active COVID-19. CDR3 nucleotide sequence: TGTGCCAGCAGTTTACTTTTGACAGGGGTATTACATTCACCCCTCCACTTT. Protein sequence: CASSLLLTGVLHSPLHF.